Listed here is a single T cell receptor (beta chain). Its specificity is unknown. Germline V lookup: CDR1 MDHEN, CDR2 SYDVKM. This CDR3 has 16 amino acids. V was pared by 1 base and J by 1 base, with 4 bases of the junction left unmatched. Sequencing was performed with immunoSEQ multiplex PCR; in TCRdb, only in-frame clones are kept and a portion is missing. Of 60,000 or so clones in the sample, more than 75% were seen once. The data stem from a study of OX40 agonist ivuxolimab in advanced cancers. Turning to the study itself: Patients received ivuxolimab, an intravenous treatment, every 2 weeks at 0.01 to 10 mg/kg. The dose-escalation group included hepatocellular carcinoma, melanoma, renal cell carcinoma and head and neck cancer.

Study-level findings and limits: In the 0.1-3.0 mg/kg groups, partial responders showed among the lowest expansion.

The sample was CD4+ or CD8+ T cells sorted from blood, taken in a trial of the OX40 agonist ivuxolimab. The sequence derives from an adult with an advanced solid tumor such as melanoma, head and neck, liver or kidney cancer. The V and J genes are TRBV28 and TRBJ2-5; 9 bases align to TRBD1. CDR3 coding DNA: TGTGCCAGCAGTTTATCGACAGGGGGGTTCCAAGAGACCCAGTACTTC. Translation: CASSLSTGGFQETQYF. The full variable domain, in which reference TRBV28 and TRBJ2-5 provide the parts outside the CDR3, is DVKVTQSSRYLVKRTGEKVFLECVQDMDHENMFWYRQDPGLGLRLIYFSYDVKMKEKGDIPEGYSVSREKKERFSLILESASTNQTSMYLCASSLSTGGFQETQYFGPGTRLLVL.